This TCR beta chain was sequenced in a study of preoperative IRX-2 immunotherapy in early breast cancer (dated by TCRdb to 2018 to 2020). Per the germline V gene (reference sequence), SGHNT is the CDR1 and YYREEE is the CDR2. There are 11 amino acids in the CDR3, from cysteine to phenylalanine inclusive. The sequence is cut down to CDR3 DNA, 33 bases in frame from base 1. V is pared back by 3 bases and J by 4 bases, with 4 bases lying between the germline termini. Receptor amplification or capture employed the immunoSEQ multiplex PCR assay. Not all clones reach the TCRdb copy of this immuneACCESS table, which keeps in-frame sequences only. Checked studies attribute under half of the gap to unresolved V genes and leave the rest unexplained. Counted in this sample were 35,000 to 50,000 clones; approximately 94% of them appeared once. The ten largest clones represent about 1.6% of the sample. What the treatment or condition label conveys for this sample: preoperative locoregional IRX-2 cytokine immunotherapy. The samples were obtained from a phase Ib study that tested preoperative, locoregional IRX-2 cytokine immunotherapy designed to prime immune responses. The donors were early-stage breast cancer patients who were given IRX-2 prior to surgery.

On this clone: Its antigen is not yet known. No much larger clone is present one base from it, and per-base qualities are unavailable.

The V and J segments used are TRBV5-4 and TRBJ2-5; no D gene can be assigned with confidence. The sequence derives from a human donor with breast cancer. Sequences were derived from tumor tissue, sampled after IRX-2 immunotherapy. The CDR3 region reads CASSYGETQYF. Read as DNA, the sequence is TGTGCCAGCAGCTACGGAGAGACCCAGTACTTC.